This T cell receptor beta chain emerged from a study of blood T cells in healthy people across ages. Points from the study as a whole: Nothing was known about donor CMV status, and this possibly confounded expanded clonotype changes.

Combining a sample-barcoded 5' primer with a J-beta primer mix, a second PCR ran for roughly 7 to 12 cycles. TCRdb independently ran MiXCR on the 5' RACE reads; one entry per CDR3 protein. Of hundreds of thousands of distinct CDR3 sequences in the sample, 58% were seen once. This clonotype has a handful of counts. Its antigen is not known. CDR1 is SGDLS and CDR2 is YYNGEE in the germline V gene. V lost 3 bases and J lost 4; bases outside the gene matches: 7. CDR3 length equals 16 residues. Material for sequencing was blood. The clonotype comes from a man in his 60s in good health. The chain combines TRBV9 with TRBJ2-5, with TRBD2 matching 12 bases. This CDR3 reads CASSAQLAGGGETQYF. The CDR3 DNA reads as TGTGCCAGCAGCGCCCAACTAGCGGGGGGTGGAGAGACCCAGTACTTC.